Listed here are 32 T cell receptor beta chains from one sample, sequenced in a study of T-cell reconstitution after alpha-beta-depleted transplantation in children. It was with unique molecular identifiers that the TCRbeta library was prepared. TCRdb called the PCR reads again in MiXCR, with one record for every CDR3 protein. The sample consists of 600,000 to 700,000 distinct CDR3 sequences, approximately 17% of them appearing once. The sample was PBMCs from the stem cell graft donor, taken from the stem cell graft. The source of these receptors is a human donor who donated a stem cell graft to a child with acute myeloid leukemia.

This clonotype was picked up a small number of times. This chain uses TRBV5-5 with TRBJ1-5; the D gene is possibly TRBD1 (6 bases). CDR3 length equals 15 residues. Germline CDR1 reads SGHKS; CDR2 reads YYEKEE (reference sequence). V lost 4 bases to trimming and J lost 5 bases, with 16 bases between them. The CDR3 spells CASSLKWDNDQPQHF. DNA of the CDR3: TGTGCCAGCAGCCTGAAATGGGACAACGATCAGCCCCAGCATTTT.

J is TRBJ2-4 and V is TRBV12-3 or TRBV12-4, with D possibly matching TRBD2 (6 bases). There are 17 residues in the CDR3. V lost 5 bases and J lost 1, with 18 bases in between. Here the CDR3 DNA reads TGTGCCAGCAGTGGGGGTTTGAGGGAGGTGGCCAAAAACATTCAGTACTTC. Amino acid sequence: CASSGGLREVAKNIQYF.

Many counts were recorded for this clonotype. The chain couples TRBV20-1 to TRBJ2-7; no clear D gene. Germline V CDR1 and CDR2: DFQATT, SNEGSKA (reference sequence). The CDR3 is 14 amino acids. Trimming removed 6 bases from V and 2 bases from J, with 17 bases in between. CDR3 bases: TGCAGTGCGGTCGACCATGCACGAACCTACGAGCAGTACTTC. Translating it yields CSAVDHARTYEQYF.

V is TRBV12-3 or TRBV12-4 and J is TRBJ2-7; D call uncertain. The ends were cut back, 3 bases at V and 3 bases at J, with 12 bases in the middle. The CDR3 spans 14 residues. The CDR3 loop reads CASSLTLASYEQYF. CDR3 coding DNA: TGTGCCAGCAGTTTGACGCTGGCCAGCTACGAGCAGTACTTC.

The chain is built from TRBV7-2 and TRBJ2-5; TRBD2 aligns across 7 bases. The CDR3 has 16 amino acids. Germline assignment: CDR1 SGHTA and CDR2 FQGNSA. Trimming at V came to 1 base and at J to 5 bases, leaving 10 bases not matched to a gene. In nucleotides, the CDR3 is TGTGCCAGCAGCTTAGATCGCGGGGGTCCGCGGGAGACCCAGTACTTC. Protein sequence: CASSLDRGGPRETQYF.

The rearrangement uses TRBV7-2 and TRBJ1-5, with D tentatively TRBD1 (6 bases). The germline V gene has CDR1 SGHTA and CDR2 FQGNSA. V dropped 4 bases and J dropped 6 bases, with 13 bases sitting between them. This CDR3 has 14 amino acids. Here the CDR3 reads CASSYREGTQPQHF. The CDR3 DNA reads TGTGCCAGCAGCTACAGGGAAGGTACTCAGCCCCAGCATTTT.

This clonotype was observed at least ten times. The V and J genes are TRBV20-1 and TRBJ2-1, with D maybe TRBD2 (6 bases). Trimming took 0 bases from V and 0 from J, leaving 12 bases between them. This CDR3 contains 16 residues. Germline-derived CDR1 and CDR2 are DFQATT and SNEGSKA (reference sequence). Here the CDR3 reads CSARDPRGSSYNEQFF. In DNA form, the CDR3 reads TGCAGTGCTAGAGATCCGCGGGGTAGCTCCTACAATGAGCAGTTCTTC.

This clonotype has only one observation. The rearrangement joins TRBV7-9 to TRBJ1-2, with unresolved D. The CDR3 contains 15 residues. Germline assignment: CDR1 SEHNR and CDR2 FQNEAQ (reference sequence). V dropped 1 base and J dropped 6 bases, with 15 bases sitting between them. CDR3: CASSLEAGLRDGYTF. CDR3 coding DNA: TGTGCCAGCAGCTTAGAGGCCGGGCTGAGGGATGGCTACACCTTC.

The V call is TRBV7-9, the J call TRBJ2-5; the D gene is possibly TRBD2 (6 bases). V lost 1 base and J lost 14, with 17 bases in between. Germline values: CDR1 SEHNR, CDR2 FQNEAQ (reference sequence). CDR3 length: 13 residues. The CDR3 nucleotides are TGTGCCAGCAGCTTAGTAGAGGGCGGGACGGATTACTTC. It encodes CASSLVEGGTDYF.

In this sample, this clonotype turned up a few times. The V gene is TRBV28, the J gene TRBJ1-2; D is perhaps TRBD1 (5 bases). The germline V and J ends were trimmed by 7 bases and 4 bases, with 19 bases remaining between them. Germline loops: CDR1 MDHEN, CDR2 SYDVKM. This CDR3 comprises 15 residues. The CDR3 region is CASTVTAGTVYGYTF. The CDR3 nucleotides are TGTGCCAGCACCGTCACCGCCGGGACTGTCTATGGCTACACCTTC.

This clonotype came up a few times. This chain links TRBV5-1 with TRBJ2-6; tentative D call: TRBD1 (6 bases). Trimming left V 7 bases short and J 4 bases short, with 18 bases between. The CDR3 loop spans 16 amino acids. Germline V CDR1 and CDR2: SGHRS, YFSETQ. CDR3 protein: CASVLEQGGGANVLTF. The CDR3 DNA reads as TGCGCCAGCGTGCTGGAACAGGGTGGAGGGGCCAACGTCCTGACTTTC.

The V call is TRBV4-2, the J call TRBJ2-2; D gene unclear. Germline V CDR1 and CDR2: LGHNA, YNFKEQ. This CDR3 is 17 amino acids long. Deletions cut 5 bases from V and 1 base from J, with 17 bases between. The CDR3 DNA follows: TGTGCCAGCAGCGTATACAGACTTATCGTGAACACCGGGGAGCTGTTTTTT. Translated: CASSVYRLIVNTGELFF.

The CDR3 loop reads CASSLVLESGANVLTF. CDR3 coding DNA: TGTGCCAGCAGCTTAGTTCTGGAGTCTGGGGCCAACGTCCTGACTTTC. The chain combines TRBV7-2 with TRBJ2-6; D uncertain. CDR3 length: 16 amino acids. Germline V lookup: CDR1 SGHTA, CDR2 FQGNSA. V was trimmed by 1 base and J by 1 base, leaving 8 bases between them.

The table lists this clonotype with many counts. This rearrangement joins TRBV29-1 to TRBJ1-1; TRBD1 matches at 9 bases. CDR1 is SQVTM, CDR2 ANQGSEA, per germline. CDR3 length: 14 residues. J gave up 3 bases and V 6 bases, and 8 bases lay outside the gene matches. This CDR3 reads CSVSTGGVDTEAFF. CDR3 coding DNA: TGCAGCGTGTCCACAGGGGGCGTGGACACTGAAGCTTTCTTT.

This clonotype was picked up many times. The V call is TRBV7-9, the J call TRBJ1-1; D possibly corresponds to TRBD1 (5 bases). Germline V gives CDR1 SEHNR, CDR2 FQNEAQ (reference sequence). The ends were cut back, 1 base at V and 5 bases at J, with 8 bases in the middle. The length of the CDR3 is 13 residues. CDR3 DNA sequence: TGTGCCAGCAGCTTAGTAGGGGTGACTGAAGCTTTCTTT. Translation gives CASSLVGVTEAFF.

This clonotype was detected many times. The J gene is TRBJ2-1, the V gene TRBV10-3; 8 bases are shared with TRBD2. Germline assignment: CDR1 ENHRY and CDR2 SYGVKD. Losses at the gene ends were 0 bases for V and 4 bases for J; bases not matched to a gene: 8. The CDR3 loop spans 17 amino acids. CDR3 residues: CAISESAAGDGYNEQFF. CDR3 nucleotide sequence: TGTGCCATCAGTGAGTCCGCAGCGGGGGACGGGTACAATGAGCAGTTCTTC.

This clonotype was detected many times. The chain links TRBV4-2 to TRBJ1-1, with D uncertain. The ends were cut back, 0 bases at V and 8 bases at J, with 4 bases in the middle. CDR1 is LGHNA, CDR2 YNFKEQ, per germline. The CDR3 covers 11 residues. As DNA, the CDR3 is TGTGCCAGCAGCCAAGAGACGGAAGCTTTCTTT. It codes for CASSQETEAFF.

This clonotype was recorded at least ten times. The chain uses TRBV20-1 and TRBJ2-1, with unresolved D. The V end lost 6 bases, the J end lost 2 bases, and 14 bases lay between the germline ends. This CDR3 contains 14 residues. Germline V gene lookup returns CDR1 DFQATT and CDR2 SNEGSKA (reference sequence). The CDR3 sequence: CSAPRQGTYNEQFF. The CDR3 DNA follows: TGCAGTGCCCCGAGACAAGGAACCTACAATGAGCAGTTCTTC.

The genes are TRBV12-3 or TRBV12-4 and TRBJ2-3; possibly TRBD2 for D (6 bases). The CDR3 has 15 residues. Trimming cost V 6 bases and J 1 base, with 14 bases left between them. Here the CDR3 DNA reads TGTGCCAGCAGCTCTCAAGCGGGCCGCACAGATACGCAGTATTTT. It codes for CASSSQAGRTDTQYF.

This clonotype was counted a few times. CDR3 nucleotide sequence: TGTGCCAGCAGCCCCCGACAGGGATCAGATACGCAGTATTTT. It yields the protein CASSPRQGSDTQYF. This sequence joins TRBV13 and TRBJ2-3, with TRBD1 matching 7 bases. Germline CDR1 reads PRHDT; CDR2 reads FYEKMQ (reference sequence). The CDR3 spans 14 residues. Losses at the gene ends were 5 bases for V and 4 bases for J; bases not matched to a gene: 6.

This clonotype has at least ten counts. The chain couples TRBV20-1 to TRBJ1-2; a weak D match, TRBD1 (6 bases). The length of the CDR3 is 11 residues. V was trimmed by 6 bases and J by 8 bases, leaving 13 bases between them. The germline CDR1 and CDR2 sequences are DFQATT and SNEGSKA (reference sequence). CDR3 DNA sequence: TGCAGTGCCATCACAGGGACCGGCTACACCTTC. It specifies CSAITGTGYTF.

This clonotype was recorded many times. The genes are TRBV20-1 and TRBJ2-7; 9 bases align to TRBD1. V was clipped by 3 bases and J by 0 bases; unmatched bases: 3. The CDR3 contains 14 residues. Germline CDR1 reads DFQATT; CDR2 reads SNEGSKA (reference sequence). The CDR3 is CSARGDRASYEQYV. The DNA of the CDR3 is TGCAGTGCTAGGGGGGACAGGGCCTCCTACGAGCAGTACGTC.

The chain carries TRBV20-1 and TRBJ1-4; no definite D call. This CDR3 region has 14 residues. V was cut by 0 bases and J by 8 bases, with 13 bases left in between. The germline gives CDR1 DFQATT, CDR2 SNEGSKA (reference sequence). The DNA of the CDR3 is TGCAGTGCTAGAGATGTGAGGGCTGGAGAAAAACTGTTTTTT. The encoded protein is CSARDVRAGEKLFF.

The rearrangement links TRBV6-2 or TRBV6-3 to TRBJ2-7; D perhaps matches TRBD1 (6 bases). Trimming removed 2 bases from V and 1 base from J, with 9 bases in between. This CDR3 comprises 14 residues. Germline V gene data show CDR1 as MNHEY and CDR2 as SVGEGT. The CDR3 DNA follows: TGTGCCAGCAGTTACCCGGACAGATCCTACGAGCAGTACGTC. This codes for CASSYPDRSYEQYV.

This clonotype was picked up a small number of times. The rearrangement uses TRBV7-2 and TRBJ1-1; D possibly corresponds to TRBD1 (5 bases). V was shortened by 3 bases and J by 0 bases, with 17 bases between the two germline ends. This CDR3 contains 17 residues. Germline V gene sequence: CDR1 SGHTA, CDR2 FQGNSA. CDR3 sequence (DNA): TGTGCCAGCAGCTTGGACCGACAGCTCCTTATGAACACTGAAGCTTTCTTT. This encodes CASSLDRQLLMNTEAFF.

Ten or more counts support this clonotype. The rearrangement links TRBV20-1 to TRBJ2-3, with D perhaps assigned TRBD1 or TRBD2 (7 bases each). The CDR3 extends over 16 amino acids. V was clipped by 0 bases and J by 5 bases, with 18 bases between them. The germline gives CDR1 DFQATT, CDR2 SNEGSKA (reference sequence). Here the CDR3 reads CSARDLGRGLGDTQYF. The CDR3 region has the DNA TGCAGTGCTAGAGATCTAGGGAGGGGGCTTGGAGATACGCAGTATTTT.

The rearrangement uses TRBV15 and TRBJ2-1; 8 positions agree with TRBD2. CDR3 length: 16 amino acids. Losses at the gene ends were 1 base for V and 4 bases for J; bases not matched to a gene: 6. CDR1 LNHNV and CDR2 YYDKDF come from the germline V gene (reference sequence). CDR3 region: CATSRGAAGDYNEQFF. The CDR3, as DNA: TGTGCCACCAGCAGAGGTGCAGCGGGGGATTACAATGAGCAGTTCTTC.

This clonotype was detected only a few times. The rearrangement joins TRBV7-9 to TRBJ2-5; TRBD1 matches 10 bases. J lost 5 bases, V lost 6 bases, and 12 bases had no gene match. CDR3 size: 16 residues. Germline CDR1 SEHNR, CDR2 FQNEAQ (reference sequence). Here the CDR3 reads CASRRTGGPRSETQYF. The CDR3, as DNA: TGTGCCAGCAGACGGACAGGGGGTCCCAGGAGCGAGACCCAGTACTTC.

The V call is TRBV5-5, the J call TRBJ2-7, with D possibly TRBD2 on 5 matching bases. CDR3 length: 14 amino acids. Germline V gene sequence: CDR1 SGHKS, CDR2 YYEKEE (reference sequence). V shed 2 bases and J shed 0 bases, with 9 bases lying between them. The CDR3 nucleotides are TGTGCCAGCAGCTTTTACGGGATCTCCTACGAGCAGTACTTC. Translated: CASSFYGISYEQYF.

There are many counts of this clonotype. The chain employs TRBV5-6 and TRBJ2-7; the match to TRBD1 covers 8 bases. Germline V gene sequence: CDR1 SGHDT, CDR2 YYEEEE. Germline trimming cut 3 bases from V and 0 bases from J; bases unmatched to any gene: 2. The CDR3 covers 14 residues. In DNA form, the CDR3 reads TGTGCCAGCAGCTGGACAGGGCCCTCCTACGAGCAGTACGTC. Translating it yields CASSWTGPSYEQYV.

The V and J genes are TRBV6-5 and TRBJ1-5; D gene unclear. Germline V gives CDR1 MNHEY, CDR2 SVGAGI. Trimming removed 0 bases from V and 0 bases from J, with 9 bases in between. The CDR3 runs to 16 residues. CDR3 region: CASSYSLDYSNQPQHF. The CDR3 region has the DNA TGTGCCAGCAGTTACTCGCTCGACTATAGCAATCAGCCCCAGCATTTT.

This chain connects TRBV4-3 to TRBJ2-3; D uncertain. Trimming removed 3 bases from V and 2 bases from J, with 18 bases in between. CDR1 and CDR2 from the germline V gene are LGHNA and YSLEER. The CDR3 runs 17 residues. The CDR3 DNA is TGCGCCAGCAGCCAGTTTCCTGGCAGCACATCCACAGATACGCAGTATTTT. Translation gives CASSQFPGSTSTDTQYF.